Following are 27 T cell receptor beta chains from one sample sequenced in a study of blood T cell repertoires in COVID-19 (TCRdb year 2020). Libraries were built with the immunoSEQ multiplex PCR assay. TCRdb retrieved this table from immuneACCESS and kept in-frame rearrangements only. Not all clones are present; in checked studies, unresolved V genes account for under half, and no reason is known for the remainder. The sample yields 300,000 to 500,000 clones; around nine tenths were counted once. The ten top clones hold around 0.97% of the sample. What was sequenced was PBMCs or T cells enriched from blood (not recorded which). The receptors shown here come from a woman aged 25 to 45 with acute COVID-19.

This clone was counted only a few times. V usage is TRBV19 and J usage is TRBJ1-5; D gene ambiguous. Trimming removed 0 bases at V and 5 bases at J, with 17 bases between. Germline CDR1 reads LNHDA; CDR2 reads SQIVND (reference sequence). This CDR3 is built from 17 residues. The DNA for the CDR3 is TGTGCCAGTAGTATAGACGGGTCACCTTCGAACTATCAGCCCCAGCATTTT. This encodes CASSIDGSPSNYQPQHF.

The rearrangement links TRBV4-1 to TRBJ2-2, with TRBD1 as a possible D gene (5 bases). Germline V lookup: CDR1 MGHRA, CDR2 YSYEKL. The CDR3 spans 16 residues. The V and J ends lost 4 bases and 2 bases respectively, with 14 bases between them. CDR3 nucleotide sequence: TGCGCCAGCAGCCCCCCCCAGGACATTAACACCGGGGAGCTGTTTTTT. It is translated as CASSPPQDINTGELFF.

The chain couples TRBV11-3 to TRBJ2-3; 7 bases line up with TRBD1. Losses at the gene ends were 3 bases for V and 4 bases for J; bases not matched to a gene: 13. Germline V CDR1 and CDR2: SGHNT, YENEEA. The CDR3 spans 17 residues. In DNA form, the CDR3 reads TGTGCCAGCAGCTTCTTGATCCGGGACAGATTTGCAGATACGCAGTATTTT. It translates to CASSFLIRDRFADTQYF.

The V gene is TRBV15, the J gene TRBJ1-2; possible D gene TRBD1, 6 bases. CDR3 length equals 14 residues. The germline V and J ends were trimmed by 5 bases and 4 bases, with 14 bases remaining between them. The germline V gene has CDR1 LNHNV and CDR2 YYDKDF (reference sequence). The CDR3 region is CATSRTASSYGYTF. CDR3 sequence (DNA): TGTGCCACCAGCCGGACAGCTTCCAGCTATGGCTACACCTTC. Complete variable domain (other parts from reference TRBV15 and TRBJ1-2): DAMVIQNPRYQVTQFGKPVTLSCSQTLNHNVMYWYQQKSSQAPKLLFHYYDKDFNNEADTPDNFQSRRPNTSFCFLDIRSPGLGDTAMYLCATSRTASSYGYTFGSGTRLTVV.

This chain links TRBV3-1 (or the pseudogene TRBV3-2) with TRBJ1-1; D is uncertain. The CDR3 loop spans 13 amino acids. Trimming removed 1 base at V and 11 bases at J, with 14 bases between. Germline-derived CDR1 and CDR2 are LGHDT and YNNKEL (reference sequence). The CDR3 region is CASSQGVTPVAFF. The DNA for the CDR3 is TGTGCCAGCAGCCAAGGAGTTACCCCGGTCGCTTTCTTT.

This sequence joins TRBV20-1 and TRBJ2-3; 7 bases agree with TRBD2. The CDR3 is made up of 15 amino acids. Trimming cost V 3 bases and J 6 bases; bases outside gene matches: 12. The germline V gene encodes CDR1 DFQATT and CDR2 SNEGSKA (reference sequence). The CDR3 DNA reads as TGCAGTGCTAGTTTCCGACTAGCCGGTCGGGATACGCAGTATTTT. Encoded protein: CSASFRLAGRDTQYF.

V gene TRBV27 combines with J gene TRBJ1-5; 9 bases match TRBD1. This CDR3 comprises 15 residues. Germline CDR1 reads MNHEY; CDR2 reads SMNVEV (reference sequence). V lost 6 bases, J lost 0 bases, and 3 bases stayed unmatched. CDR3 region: CASRQGANSNQPQHF. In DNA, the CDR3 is TGTGCCAGCAGACAGGGGGCGAATAGCAATCAGCCCCAGCATTTT.

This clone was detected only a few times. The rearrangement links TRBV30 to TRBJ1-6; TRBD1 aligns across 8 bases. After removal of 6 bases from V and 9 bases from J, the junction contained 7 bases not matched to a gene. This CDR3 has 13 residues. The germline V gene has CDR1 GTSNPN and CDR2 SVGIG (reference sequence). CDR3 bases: TGTGCCTGCGCGACAGGGGTCGGTTCACCCCTCCACTTT. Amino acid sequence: CACATGVGSPLHF.

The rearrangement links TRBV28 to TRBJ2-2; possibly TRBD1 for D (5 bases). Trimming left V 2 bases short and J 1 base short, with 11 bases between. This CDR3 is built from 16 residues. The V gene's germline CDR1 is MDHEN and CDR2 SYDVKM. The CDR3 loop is CASSLKSGLNTGELFF. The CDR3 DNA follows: TGTGCCAGCAGTTTAAAGTCAGGGTTGAACACCGGGGAGCTGTTTTTT.

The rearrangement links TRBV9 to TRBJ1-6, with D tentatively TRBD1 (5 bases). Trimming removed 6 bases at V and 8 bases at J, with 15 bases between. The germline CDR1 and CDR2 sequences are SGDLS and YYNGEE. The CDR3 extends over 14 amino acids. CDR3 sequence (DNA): TGTGCCAGCAACATCGGACAACAGCATTCACCCCTCCACTTT. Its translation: CASNIGQQHSPLHF. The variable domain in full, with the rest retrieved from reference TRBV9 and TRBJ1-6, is DSGVTQTPKHLITATGQRVTLRCSPRSGDLSVYWYQQSLDQGLQFLIQYYNGEERAKGNILERFSAQQFPDLHSELNLSSLELGDSALYFCASNIGQQHSPLHFGNGTRLTVT.

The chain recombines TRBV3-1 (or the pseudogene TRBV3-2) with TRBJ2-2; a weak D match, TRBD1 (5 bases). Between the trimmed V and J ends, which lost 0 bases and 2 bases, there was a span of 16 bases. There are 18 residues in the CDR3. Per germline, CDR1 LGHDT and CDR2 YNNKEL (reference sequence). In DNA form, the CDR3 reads TGTGCCAGCAGCCAAGATTTCTACAGGCACCTCAACACCGGGGAGCTGTTTTTT. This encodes CASSQDFYRHLNTGELFF.

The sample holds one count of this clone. In nucleotides, the CDR3 is TGTGCCAGCAGCGAGGGACAGGGGTGGTCTGAAGCTTTCTTT. Amino acids: CASSEGQGWSEAFF. This rearrangement joins TRBV7-3 to TRBJ1-1, with 10 bases identical to TRBD1. V lost 5 bases, J lost 6 bases, and 6 bases stayed unmatched. Germline assignment: CDR1 SGHTA and CDR2 FQGTGA. The CDR3 is made up of 14 amino acids.

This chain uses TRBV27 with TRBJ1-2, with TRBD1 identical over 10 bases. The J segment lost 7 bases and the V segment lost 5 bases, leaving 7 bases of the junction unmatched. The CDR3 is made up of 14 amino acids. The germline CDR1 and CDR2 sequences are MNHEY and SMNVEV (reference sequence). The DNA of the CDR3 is TGTGCCAGCAGTAAAAGTGGGACAGGGGTTGGCTACACCTTC. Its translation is CASSKSGTGVGYTF.

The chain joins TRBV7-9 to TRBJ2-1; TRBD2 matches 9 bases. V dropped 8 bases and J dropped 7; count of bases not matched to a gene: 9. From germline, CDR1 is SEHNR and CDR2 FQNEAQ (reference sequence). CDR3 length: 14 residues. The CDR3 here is CASEKAGGRNEQFF. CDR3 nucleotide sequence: TGTGCCAGCGAAAAAGCGGGGGGCCGGAATGAGCAGTTCTTC.

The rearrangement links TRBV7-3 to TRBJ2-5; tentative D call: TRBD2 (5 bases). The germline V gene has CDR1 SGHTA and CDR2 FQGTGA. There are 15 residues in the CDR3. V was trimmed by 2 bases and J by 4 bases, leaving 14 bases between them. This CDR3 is CASSLGLPVGETQYF. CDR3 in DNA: TGTGCCAGCAGCTTAGGACTCCCAGTAGGAGAGACCCAGTACTTC.

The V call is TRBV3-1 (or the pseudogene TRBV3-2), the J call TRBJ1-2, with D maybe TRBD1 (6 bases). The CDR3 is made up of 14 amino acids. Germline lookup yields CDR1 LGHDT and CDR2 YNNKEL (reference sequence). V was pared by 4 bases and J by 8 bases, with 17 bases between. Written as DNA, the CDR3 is TGTGCCAGCAGCCCGTCGACAGGCTCGGGGGGCTACACCTTC. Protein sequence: CASSPSTGSGGYTF.

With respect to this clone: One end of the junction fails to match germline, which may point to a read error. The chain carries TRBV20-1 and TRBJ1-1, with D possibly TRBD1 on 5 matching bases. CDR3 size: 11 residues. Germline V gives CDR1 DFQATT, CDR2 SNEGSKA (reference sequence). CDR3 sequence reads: CSARGQSEAFF. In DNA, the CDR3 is TGCAGTGCAAGAGGACAATCGGAAGCTTTCTTT.

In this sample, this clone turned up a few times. The CDR3 region is CASSDGPQGSVYNYGYTF. CDR3 coding DNA: TGCGCCAGCAGCGACGGGCCCCAGGGCTCAGTCTATAACTATGGCTACACCTTC. The J gene is TRBJ1-2, the V gene TRBV5-1; a weak D match, TRBD1 (5 bases). Germline assignment: CDR1 SGHRS and CDR2 YFSETQ. The CDR3 covers 18 residues. V was clipped by 4 bases and J by 1 base, with 23 bases between them. The entire variable domain, with the rest obtained from reference TRBV5-1 and TRBJ1-2, is as follows: KAGVTQTPRYLIKTRGQQVTLSCSPISGHRSVSWYQQTPGQGLQFLFEYFSETQRNKGNFPGRFSGRQFSNSRSEMNVSTLELGDSALYLCASSDGPQGSVYNYGYTFGSGTRLTVV.

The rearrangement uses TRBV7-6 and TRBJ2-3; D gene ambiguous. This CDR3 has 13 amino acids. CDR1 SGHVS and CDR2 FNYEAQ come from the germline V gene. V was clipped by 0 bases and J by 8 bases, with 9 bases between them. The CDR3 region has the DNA TGTGCCAGCAGCTTAGCTGAATTCGGTACGCAGTATTTT. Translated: CASSLAEFGTQYF.

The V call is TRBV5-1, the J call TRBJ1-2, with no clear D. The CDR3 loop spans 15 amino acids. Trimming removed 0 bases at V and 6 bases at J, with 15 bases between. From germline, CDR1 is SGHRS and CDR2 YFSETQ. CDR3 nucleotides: TGCGCCAGCAGCTTGGCTCCCATGAGGTTTGATGGCTACACCTTC. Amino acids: CASSLAPMRFDGYTF.

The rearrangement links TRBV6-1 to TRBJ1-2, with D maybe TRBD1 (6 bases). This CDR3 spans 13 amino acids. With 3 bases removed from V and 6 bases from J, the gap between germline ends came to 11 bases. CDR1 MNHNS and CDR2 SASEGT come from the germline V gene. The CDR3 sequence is CASSESAGDGYTF. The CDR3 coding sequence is TGTGCCAGCAGTGAGTCGGCAGGGGATGGCTACACCTTC.

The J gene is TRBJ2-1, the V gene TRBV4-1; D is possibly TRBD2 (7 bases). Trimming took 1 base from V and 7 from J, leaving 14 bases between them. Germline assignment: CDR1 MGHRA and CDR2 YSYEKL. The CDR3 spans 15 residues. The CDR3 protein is CASSQGGGAWNEQFF. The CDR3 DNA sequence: TGCGCCAGCAGCCAAGGCGGGGGCGCTTGGAATGAGCAGTTCTTC.

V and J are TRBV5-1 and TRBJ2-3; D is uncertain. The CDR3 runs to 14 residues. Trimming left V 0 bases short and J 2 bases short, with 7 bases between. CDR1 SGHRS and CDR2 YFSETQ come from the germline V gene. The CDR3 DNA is TGCGCCAGCAGCTTGGAAGGAGCCACAGATACGCAGTATTTT. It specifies CASSLEGATDTQYF.

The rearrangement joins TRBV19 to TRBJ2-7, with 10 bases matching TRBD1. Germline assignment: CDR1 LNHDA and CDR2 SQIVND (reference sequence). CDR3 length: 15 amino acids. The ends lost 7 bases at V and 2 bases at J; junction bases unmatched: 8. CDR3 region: CASNAGTGVTYEQYF. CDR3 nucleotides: TGTGCCAGTAATGCCGGGACAGGGGTTACCTACGAGCAGTACTTC.

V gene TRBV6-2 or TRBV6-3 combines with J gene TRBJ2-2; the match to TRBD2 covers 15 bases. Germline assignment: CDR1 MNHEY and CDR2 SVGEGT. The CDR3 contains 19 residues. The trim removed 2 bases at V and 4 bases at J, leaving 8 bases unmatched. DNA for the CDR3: TGTGCCAGCAGTTACCCCCTGGGACTAGCGGGGGGAACCACCGGGGAGCTGTTTTTT. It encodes CASSYPLGLAGGTTGELFF.

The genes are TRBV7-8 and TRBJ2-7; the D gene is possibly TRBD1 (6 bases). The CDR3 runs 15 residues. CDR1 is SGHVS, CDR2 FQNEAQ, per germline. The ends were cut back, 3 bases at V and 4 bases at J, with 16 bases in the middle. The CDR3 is CASSFGQKKQYEQYF. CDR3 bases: TGTGCCAGCAGCTTCGGACAGAAAAAGCAATACGAGCAGTACTTC. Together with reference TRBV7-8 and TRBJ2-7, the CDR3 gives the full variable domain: GAGVSQSPRYKVAKRGQDVALRCDPISGHVSLFWYQQALGQGPEFLTYFQNEAQLDKSGLPSDRFFAERPEGSVSTLKIQRTQQEDSAVYLCASSFGQKKQYEQYFGPGTRLTVT.

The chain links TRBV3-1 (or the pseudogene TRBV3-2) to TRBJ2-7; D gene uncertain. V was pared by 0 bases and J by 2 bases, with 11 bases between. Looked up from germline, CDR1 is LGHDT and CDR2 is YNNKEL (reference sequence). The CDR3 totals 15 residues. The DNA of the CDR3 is TGTGCCAGCAGCCAAGAAAACCATCCGGCCTACGAGCAGTACTTC. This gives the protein CASSQENHPAYEQYF.